One TCR beta chain is described in this entry. Its antigen is unknown. The data derive from a study of blood T cells in healthy people across ages. Study outcomes and limitations: Unknown donor CMV status possibly confounded expanded clonotype changes.

This CDR3 has 16 amino acids. From germline, CDR1 is KGHSH and CDR2 LQKENI. Trimming removed 2 bases at V and 1 base at J, with 15 bases between. For the second PCR, which ran for roughly 7 to 11 cycles, a sample-barcoded 5' primer and a J-beta primer mix were used. At least 3 million CDR3-containing paired-end reads were obtained per sample. TCRdb reprocessed the 5' RACE reads via MiXCR and lists one record per CDR3 protein. Of over 1,500,000 distinct CDR3 sequences listed, about 39% were seen once; the top ten hold under 25%. Sample: blood. The TCR originated in a human donor in good health. The chain joins TRBV18 to TRBJ2-7; D is unclear. CDR3 nucleotides: TGTGCCAGCTCACCATTAAGGGTCGGTGGTTCCTACGAGCAGTACTTC. Encoded protein: CASSPLRVGGSYEQYF. The full variable domain, its missing parts supplied by reference TRBV18 and TRBJ2-7, is NAGVMQNPRHLVRRRGQEARLRCSPMKGHSHVYWYRQLPEEGLKFMVYLQKENIIDESGMPKERFSAEFPKEGPSILRIQQVVRGDSAAYFCASSPLRVGGSYEQYFGPGTRLTVT.